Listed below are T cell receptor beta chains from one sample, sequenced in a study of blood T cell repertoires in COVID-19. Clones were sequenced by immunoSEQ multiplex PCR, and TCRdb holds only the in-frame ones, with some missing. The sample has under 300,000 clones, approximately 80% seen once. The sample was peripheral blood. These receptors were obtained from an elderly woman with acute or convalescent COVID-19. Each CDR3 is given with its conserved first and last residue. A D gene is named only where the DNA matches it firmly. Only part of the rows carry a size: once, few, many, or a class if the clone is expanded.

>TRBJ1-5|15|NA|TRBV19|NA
TGTGCCAGTAGTCCAAAGGGGGGGCCTAATCAGCCCCAGCATTTT
CASSPKGGPNQPQHF
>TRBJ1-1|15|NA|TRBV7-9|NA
TGTGCCAGCACCCCCGGCGGCAGTTTTAACACTGAAGCTTTCTTT
CASTPGGSFNTEAFF
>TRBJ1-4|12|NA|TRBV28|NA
TGTGCCAGCAGTGACCCCAGGGAAAAACTGTTTTTT
CASSDPREKLFF
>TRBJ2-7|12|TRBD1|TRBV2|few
TGTGCCAGCCGGGGACAGATATACGAGCAGTACTTC
CASRGQIYEQYF
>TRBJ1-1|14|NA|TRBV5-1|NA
TGCGCCAGCAGCTTGGGAGGCATTTTCACTGAAGCTTTCTTT
CASSLGGIFTEAFF
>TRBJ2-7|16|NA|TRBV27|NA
TGTGCCAGCAGTCCCGGGACGGAGGGCCTCTCCTACGAGCAGTACTTC
CASSPGTEGLSYEQYF
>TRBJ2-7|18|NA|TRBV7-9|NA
TGTGCCAGCAGCTTAGGAGGCGGTAGCAGGGCTCATCCCTACGAGCAGTACTTC
CASSLGGGSRAHPYEQYF
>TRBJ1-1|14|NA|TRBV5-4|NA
TGTGCCAGCAGCTTGACAGGGAAGAACACTGAAGCTTTCTTT
CASSLTGKNTEAFF
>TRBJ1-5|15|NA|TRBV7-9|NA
TGTGCCAGCAGCCCAGGGAGGGAAAGCAATCAGCCCCAGCATTTT
CASSPGRESNQPQHF
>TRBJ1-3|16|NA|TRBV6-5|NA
TGTGCCAGCAGTTACTCGGGGGCTTTCTCTGGAAACACCATATATTTT
CASSYSGAFSGNTIYF
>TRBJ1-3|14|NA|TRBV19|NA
TGTGCCAGCTCATTACAGGTCTCTGGAAACACCATATATTTT
CASSLQVSGNTIYF
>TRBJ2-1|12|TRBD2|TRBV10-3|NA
TGTGCCATGGGGCGGGGGGGCAGAGAGCAGTTCTTC
CAMGRGGREQFF
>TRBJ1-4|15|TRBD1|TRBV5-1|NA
TGCGCCAGCAGCTTGAAAGGGGGCGGTTCGGAAAAACTGTTTTTT
CASSLKGGGSEKLFF
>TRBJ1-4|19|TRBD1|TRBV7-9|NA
TGTGCCAGCAGCTTAGCCGGGACAGGGGGGCCGGGAACTAATGAAAAACTGTTTTTT
CASSLAGTGGPGTNEKLFF
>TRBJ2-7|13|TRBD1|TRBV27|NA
TGTGCCAGCAGGAGACAGGGCCCAGGCGAGCAGTACTTC
CASRRQGPGEQYF
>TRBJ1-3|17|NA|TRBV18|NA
TGTGCCAGCTCACCACTGCCCCCAACCAGGGCTGGAAACACCATATATTTT
CASSPLPPTRAGNTIYF
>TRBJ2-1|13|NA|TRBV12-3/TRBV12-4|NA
TGTGCCAGCCGCGGCGACTCCTACAATGAGCAGTTCTTC
CASRGDSYNEQFF
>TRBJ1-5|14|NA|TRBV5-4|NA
TGTGCCAGCAGCTTGGACGGGGGGGACCAGCCCCAGCATTTT
CASSLDGGDQPQHF
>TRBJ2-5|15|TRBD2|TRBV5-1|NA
TGTGCCAGCAGCTTGGGGACTAGCGTAGGAGAGACCCAGTACTTC
CASSLGTSVGETQYF